This T cell receptor beta chain was observed in a study of immune evolution from preneoplasia to lung adenocarcinoma. CDR3 length equals 15 residues. J lost 9 bases, V lost 1 base, and 3 bases had no gene match. The germline gives CDR1 LNHDA, CDR2 SQIVND (reference sequence). This clone was recorded only once. The assay was immunoSEQ multiplex PCR, and TCRdb's table has in-frame clones only and misses some. The table has 5,500 to 7,500 clones, 85% seen once; the top ten hold approximately 5%. Patient tissue came from resections in Japan or China, 2014–2017. What was sequenced was FFPE invasive lung adenocarcinoma tissue. This sequence was found in a person aged 50 or older with lung adenocarcinoma. The chain carries TRBV19 and TRBJ2-6, with 10 bases that match TRBD1. DNA for the CDR3: TGTGCCAGTAGTATAGGGGACAGGGGTGACAACGTCCTGACTTTC. This encodes CASSIGDRGDNVLTF.